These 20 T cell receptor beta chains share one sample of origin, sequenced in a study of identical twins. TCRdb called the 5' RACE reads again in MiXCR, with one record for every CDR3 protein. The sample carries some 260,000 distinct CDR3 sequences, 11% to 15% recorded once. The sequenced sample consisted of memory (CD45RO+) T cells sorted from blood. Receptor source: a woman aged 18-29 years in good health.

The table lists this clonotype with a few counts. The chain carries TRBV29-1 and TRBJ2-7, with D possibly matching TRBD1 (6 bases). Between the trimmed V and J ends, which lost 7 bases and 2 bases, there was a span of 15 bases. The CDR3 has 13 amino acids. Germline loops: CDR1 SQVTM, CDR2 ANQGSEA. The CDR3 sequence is CSARGSKTYEQYF. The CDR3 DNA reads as TGCAGCGCCAGGGGCAGTAAGACCTACGAGCAGTACTTC.

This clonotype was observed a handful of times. The DNA of the CDR3 is TGTGCCAGCAGCTTCGGGACATCCGCCGAAGCTTTCTTT. As protein: CASSFGTSAEAFF. This chain connects TRBV27 to TRBJ1-1; TRBD1 is a possible D gene (6 bases). Trimming took 6 bases from V and 8 from J, leaving 16 bases between them. The germline CDR1 and CDR2 sequences are MNHEY and SMNVEV (reference sequence). The CDR3 totals 13 residues.

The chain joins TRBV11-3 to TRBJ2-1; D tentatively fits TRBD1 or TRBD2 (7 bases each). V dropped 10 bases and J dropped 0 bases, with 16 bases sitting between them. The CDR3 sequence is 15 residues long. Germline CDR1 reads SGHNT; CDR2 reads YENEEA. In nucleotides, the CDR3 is TGTGCCACAGGGGGGGCGACGAGCTCCTACAATGAGCAGTTCTTC. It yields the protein CATGGATSSYNEQFF.

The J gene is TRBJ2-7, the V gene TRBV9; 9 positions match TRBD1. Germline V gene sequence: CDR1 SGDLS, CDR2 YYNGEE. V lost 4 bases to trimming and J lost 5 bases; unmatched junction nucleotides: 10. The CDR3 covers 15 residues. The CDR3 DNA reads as TGTGCCAGCAGCACTGGGGGGACAGGGCTTCACGAGCAGTACTTC. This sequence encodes CASSTGGTGLHEQYF.

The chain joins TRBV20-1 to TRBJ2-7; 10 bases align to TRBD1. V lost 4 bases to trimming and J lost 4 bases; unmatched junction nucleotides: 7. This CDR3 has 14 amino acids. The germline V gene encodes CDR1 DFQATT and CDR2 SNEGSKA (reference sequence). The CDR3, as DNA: TGCAGTGCTAACCGCCGGGACAGGGGATACGAGCAGTACTTC. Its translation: CSANRRDRGYEQYF.

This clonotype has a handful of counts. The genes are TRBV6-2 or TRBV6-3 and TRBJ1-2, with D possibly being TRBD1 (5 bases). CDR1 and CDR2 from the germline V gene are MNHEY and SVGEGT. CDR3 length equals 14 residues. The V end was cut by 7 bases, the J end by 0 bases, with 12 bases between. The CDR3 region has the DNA TGTGCCAGCACTCCACGGGGCTCTAACTATGGCTACACCTTC. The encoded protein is CASTPRGSNYGYTF.

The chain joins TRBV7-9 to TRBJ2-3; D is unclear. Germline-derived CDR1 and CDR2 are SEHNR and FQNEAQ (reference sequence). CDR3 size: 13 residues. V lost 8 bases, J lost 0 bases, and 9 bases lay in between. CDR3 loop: CASRGTSTDTQYF. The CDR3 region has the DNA TGTGCCAGCCGAGGTACTAGCACAGATACGCAGTATTTT.

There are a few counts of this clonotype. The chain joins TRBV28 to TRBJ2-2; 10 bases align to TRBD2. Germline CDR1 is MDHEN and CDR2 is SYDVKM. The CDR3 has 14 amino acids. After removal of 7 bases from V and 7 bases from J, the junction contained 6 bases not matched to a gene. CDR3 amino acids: CASTLAGSGGELFF. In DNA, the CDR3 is TGTGCCAGCACACTAGCGGGATCAGGCGGGGAGCTGTTTTTT.

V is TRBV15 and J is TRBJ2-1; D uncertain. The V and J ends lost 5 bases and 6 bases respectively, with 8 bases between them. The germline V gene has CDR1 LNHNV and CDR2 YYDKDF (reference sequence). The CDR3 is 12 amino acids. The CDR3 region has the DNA TGTGCCACCAGCCATGGAACCAATGAGCAGTTCTTC. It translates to CATSHGTNEQFF.

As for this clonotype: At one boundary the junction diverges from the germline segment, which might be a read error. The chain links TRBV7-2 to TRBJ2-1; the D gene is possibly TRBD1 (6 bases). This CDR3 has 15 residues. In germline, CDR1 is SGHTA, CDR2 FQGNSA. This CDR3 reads CASSPMTGGGNKQFF. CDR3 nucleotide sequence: TGTGCCAGCAGCCCCATGACTGGGGGCGGCAATAAGCAGTTCTTC. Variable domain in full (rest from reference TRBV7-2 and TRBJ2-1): GAGVSQSPSNKVTEKGKDVELRCDPISGHTALYWYRQSLGQGLEFLIYFQGNSAPDKSGLPSDRFSAERTGGSVSTLTIQRTQQEDSAVYLCASSPMTGGGNKQFFGPGTRLTVL.

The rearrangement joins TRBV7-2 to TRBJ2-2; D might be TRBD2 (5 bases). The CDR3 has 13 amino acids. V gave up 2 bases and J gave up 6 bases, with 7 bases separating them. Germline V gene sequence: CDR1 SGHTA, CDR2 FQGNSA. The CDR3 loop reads CASSLQAAGELFF. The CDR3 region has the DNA TGTGCCAGCAGCTTACAAGCGGCCGGGGAGCTGTTTTTT.

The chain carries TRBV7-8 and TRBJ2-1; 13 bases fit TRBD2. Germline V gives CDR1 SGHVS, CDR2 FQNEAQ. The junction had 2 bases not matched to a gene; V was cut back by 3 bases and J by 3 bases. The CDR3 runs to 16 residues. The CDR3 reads CASSLGLAGNYNEQFF. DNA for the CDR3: TGTGCCAGCAGCTTGGGACTAGCGGGGAACTACAATGAGCAGTTCTTC.

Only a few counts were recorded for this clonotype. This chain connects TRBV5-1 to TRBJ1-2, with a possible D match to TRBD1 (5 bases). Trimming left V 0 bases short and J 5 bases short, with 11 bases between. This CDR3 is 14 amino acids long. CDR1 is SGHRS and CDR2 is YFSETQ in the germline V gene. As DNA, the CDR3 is TGCGCCAGCAGCTTGGAGAGGACATCATATGGCTACACCTTC. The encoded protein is CASSLERTSYGYTF.

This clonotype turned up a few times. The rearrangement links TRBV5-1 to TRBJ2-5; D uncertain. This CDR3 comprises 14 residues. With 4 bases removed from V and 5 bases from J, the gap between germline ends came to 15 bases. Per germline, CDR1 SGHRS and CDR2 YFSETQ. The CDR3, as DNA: TGCGCCAGCAGCCCGCTGGGTAGAGTGGAGACCCAGTACTTC. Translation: CASSPLGRVETQYF.

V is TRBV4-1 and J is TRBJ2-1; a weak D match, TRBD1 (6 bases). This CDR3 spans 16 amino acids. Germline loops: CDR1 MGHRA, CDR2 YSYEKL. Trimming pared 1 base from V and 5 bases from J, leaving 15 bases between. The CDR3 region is CASSQGRARGNNEQFF. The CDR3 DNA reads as TGCGCCAGCAGCCAAGGAAGGGCTAGGGGGAACAATGAGCAGTTCTTC.

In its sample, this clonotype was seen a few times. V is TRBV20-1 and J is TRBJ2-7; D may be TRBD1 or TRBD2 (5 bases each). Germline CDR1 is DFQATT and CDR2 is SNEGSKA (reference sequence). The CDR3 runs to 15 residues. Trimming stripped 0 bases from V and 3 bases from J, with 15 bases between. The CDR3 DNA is TGCAGTGCTAGAGATCCGGGCAGGGACCGCTACGAGCAGTACTTC. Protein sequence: CSARDPGRDRYEQYF.

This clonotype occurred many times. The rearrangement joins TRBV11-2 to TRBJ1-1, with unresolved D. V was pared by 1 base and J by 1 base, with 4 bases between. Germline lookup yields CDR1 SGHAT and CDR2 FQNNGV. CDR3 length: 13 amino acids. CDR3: CASSLAANTEAFF. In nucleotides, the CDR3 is TGTGCCAGCAGCTTAGCAGCGAACACTGAAGCTTTCTTT.

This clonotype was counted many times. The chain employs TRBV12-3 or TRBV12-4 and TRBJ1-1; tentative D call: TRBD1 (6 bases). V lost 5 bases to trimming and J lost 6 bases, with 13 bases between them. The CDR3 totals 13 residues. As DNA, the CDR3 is TGTGCCAGCAGTGGGGTCAGGGGCGCTGAAGCTTTCTTT. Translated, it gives CASSGVRGAEAFF.

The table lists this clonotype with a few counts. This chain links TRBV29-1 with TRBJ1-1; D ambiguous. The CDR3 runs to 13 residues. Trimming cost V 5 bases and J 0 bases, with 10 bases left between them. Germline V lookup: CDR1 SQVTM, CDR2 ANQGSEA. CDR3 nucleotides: TGCAGCGTTATGACCGGAGTGAACACTGAAGCTTTCTTT. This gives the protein CSVMTGVNTEAFF.

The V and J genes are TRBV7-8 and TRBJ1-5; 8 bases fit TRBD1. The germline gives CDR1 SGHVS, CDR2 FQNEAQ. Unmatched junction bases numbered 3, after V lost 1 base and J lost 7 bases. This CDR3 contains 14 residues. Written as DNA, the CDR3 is TGTGCCAGCAGCTTAGGACAGGGGCAACAGCCCCAGCATTTT. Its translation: CASSLGQGQQPQHF. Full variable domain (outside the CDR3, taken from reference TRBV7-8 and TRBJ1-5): GAGVSQSPRYKVAKRGQDVALRCDPISGHVSLFWYQQALGQGPEFLTYFQNEAQLDKSGLPSDRFFAERPEGSVSTLKIQRTQQEDSAVYLCASSLGQGQQPQHFGDGTRLSIL.